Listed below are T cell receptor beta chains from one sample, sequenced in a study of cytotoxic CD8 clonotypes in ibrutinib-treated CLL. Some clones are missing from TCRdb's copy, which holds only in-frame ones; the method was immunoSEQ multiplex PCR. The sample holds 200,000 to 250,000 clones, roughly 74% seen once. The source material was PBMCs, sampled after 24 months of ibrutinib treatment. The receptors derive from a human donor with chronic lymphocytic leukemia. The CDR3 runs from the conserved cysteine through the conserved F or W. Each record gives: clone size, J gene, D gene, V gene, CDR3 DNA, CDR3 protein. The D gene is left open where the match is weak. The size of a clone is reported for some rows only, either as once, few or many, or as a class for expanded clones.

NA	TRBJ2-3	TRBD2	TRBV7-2	TGTGCCAGCAGCTTGGTAGCGGGAAGCACAGATACGCAGTATTTT	CASSLVAGSTDTQYF
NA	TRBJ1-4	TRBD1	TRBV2	TGTGCCAGCAGGGTCCGCGCAGGGGGCCCTAATGAAAAACTGTTTTTT	CASRVRAGGPNEKLFF
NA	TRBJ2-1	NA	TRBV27	TGTGCCAGCAGTTTATTGACCTCCGCGGGCTCTTACAATGAGCAGTTCTTC	CASSLLTSAGSYNEQFF
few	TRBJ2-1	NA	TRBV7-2	TGTGCCAGCAGCTTAGCGTGGGGGTACCGGGATGAGCAGTTCTTC	CASSLAWGYRDEQFF
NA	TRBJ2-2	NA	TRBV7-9	TGTGCCAGCAGCAACAGACGTACCACCGGGGAGCTGTTTTTT	CASSNRRTTGELFF
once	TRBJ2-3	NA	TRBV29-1	TGCAGCGTTGTCCCTGGGGGAGATACGCAGTATTTT	CSVVPGGDTQYF
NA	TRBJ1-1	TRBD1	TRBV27	TGTGCCAGCAGGGCGGGACAGTACATGAACACTGAAGCTTTCTTT	CASRAGQYMNTEAFF
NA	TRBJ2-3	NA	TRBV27	TGTGCCAGCACCGGGGCCCAGGGGACAGATACGCAGTATTTT	CASTGAQGTDTQYF
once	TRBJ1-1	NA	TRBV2	TGTGCCAGCGAAGGAAACACTGAAGCTTTCTTT	CASEGNTEAFF
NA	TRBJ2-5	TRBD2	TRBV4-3	TGCGCCAGCAGCCAAGGGAGTAGCGGGATAGAGACCCAGTACTTC	CASSQGSSGIETQYF
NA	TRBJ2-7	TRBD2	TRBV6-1	TGTGCCAGCAGTGCTTCCGGGACTAGCTCCTACGAGCAGTACTTC	CASSASGTSSYEQYF
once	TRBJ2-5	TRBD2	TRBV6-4	TGTGCCAGCACAGTGCGGGAGGGTGGGGATACCCAAGAGACCCAGTACTTC	CASTVREGGDTQETQYF
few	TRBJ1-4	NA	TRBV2	TGTGCCAGCAATGGACAGAGCGATAATGAAAAACTGTTTTTT	CASNGQSDNEKLFF
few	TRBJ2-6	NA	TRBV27	TGTGCCAGCCGGTGGGCTGGGGCCAACGTCCTGACTTTC	CASRWAGANVLTF
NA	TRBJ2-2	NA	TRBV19	TGTGCCAGTAGTATATCTCCGAACACCGGGGAGCTGTTTTTT	CASSISPNTGELFF
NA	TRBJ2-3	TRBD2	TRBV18	TGTGCCAGCTCGGAAGGACTAGCCACAGATACGCAGTATTTT	CASSEGLATDTQYF
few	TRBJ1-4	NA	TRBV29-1	TGCAGCGTTGGACAGGTTAATGAAAAACTGTTTTTT	CSVGQVNEKLFF
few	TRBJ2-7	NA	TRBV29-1	TGCAGCGGACAGTATACAGCGGGAGATAGACAGGGACAGTACTTC	CSGQYTAGDRQGQYF
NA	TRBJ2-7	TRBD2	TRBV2	TGTGCCAGCAGTGAGGTGCGGGGGATAGACGAGCAGTACTTC	CASSEVRGIDEQYF
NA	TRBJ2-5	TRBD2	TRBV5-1	TGCGCCAGCAGCTTGGTACCGGGACTAGCGAGGGAGACCCAGTACTTC	CASSLVPGLARETQYF
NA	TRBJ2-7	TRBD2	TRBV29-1	TGCAGCGAAAGACTAGCGGAGAGCTCCTACGAGCAGTACTTC	CSERLAESSYEQYF
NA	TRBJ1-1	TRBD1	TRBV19	TGTGCCAGTAGTATGGGGACAGGCCCGATGAACACTGAAGCTTTCTTT	CASSMGTGPMNTEAFF
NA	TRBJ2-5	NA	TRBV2	TGTGCCAACCAAGGTGGAGGGGGCGATTACGAGACCCAGTACTTC	CANQGGGGDYETQYF
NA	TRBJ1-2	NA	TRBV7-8	TGTGCCAGCAGCTTAGATTCGGGGAACTATGGCTACACCTTC	CASSLDSGNYGYTF
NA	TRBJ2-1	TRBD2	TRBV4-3	TGCGCCAGCAGCCAAGAAGTGCCAGCGGGAGTATCGAAGGAGCAGTTCTTC	CASSQEVPAGVSKEQFF
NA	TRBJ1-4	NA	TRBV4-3	TGCGCCAGCAGCCAAGATCGGTCAACTAATGAAAAACTGTTTTTT	CASSQDRSTNEKLFF
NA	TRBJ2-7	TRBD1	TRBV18	TGTGCCAGCTCACCGCAGACAGGGAACGAGCAGTACTTC	CASSPQTGNEQYF
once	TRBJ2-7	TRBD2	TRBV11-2	TGTGCCAGCAGCTTACGCCGGGGTAGCGGGTCCTTCTCCTACGAGCAGTACTTC	CASSLRRGSGSFSYEQYF
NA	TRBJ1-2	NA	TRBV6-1	TGTGCCACTGCGGCGGAGGGGGAGAGAGGCTACACCTTC	CATAAEGERGYTF
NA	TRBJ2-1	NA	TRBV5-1	TGCGCCAGCAGCTTGAGATATGGGGCAGGGGAGAATGAGCAGTTCTTC	CASSLRYGAGENEQFF
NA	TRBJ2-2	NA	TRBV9	TGTGCCAGTGGGGGGCACGGGGAGCTGTTTTTT	CASGGHGELFF
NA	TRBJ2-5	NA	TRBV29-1	TGCAGCGTTGCGTCGGGGGGCCCAGAGACCCAGTACTTC	CSVASGGPETQYF
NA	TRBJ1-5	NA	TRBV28	TGTGCCAGCAGTTATAGTAGCAATCAGCCCCAGCATTTT	CASSYSSNQPQHF
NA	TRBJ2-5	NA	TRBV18	TGTGCCAGCTCACCACCTCCATCGGCAGGGCAGCAAGAGACCCAGTACTTC	CASSPPPSAGQQETQYF
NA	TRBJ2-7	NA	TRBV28	TGTGCAGGAGCAGGGCCGCACGCGGGTGAGCAGTACTTC	CAGAGPHAGEQYF
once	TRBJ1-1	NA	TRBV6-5	TGTGCCAGCGGGGGTAACACTGAAGCTTTCTTT	CASGGNTEAFF
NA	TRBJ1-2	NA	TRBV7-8	TGTGCCAGCAGCTTCACCTCCGGGGACCCTACCCCCGGGGAAGGCTACACCTTC	CASSFTSGDPTPGEGYTF
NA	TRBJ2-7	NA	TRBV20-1	TGCAGTGCCTCCCGGACCTACGAGCAGTACTTC	CSASRTYEQYF
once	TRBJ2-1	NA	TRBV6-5	TGTGCCAGCAGTAAGGAGCGGGCCGGTGAGCAGTTCTTC	CASSKERAGEQFF
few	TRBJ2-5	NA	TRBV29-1	TGCAGCGTTGAACCTGGTGGGAGAGAGACCCAGTACTTC	CSVEPGGRETQYF
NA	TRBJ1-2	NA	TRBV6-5	TGTGCCAGCAGTTTGGACAGCTATGGCTACACCTTC	CASSLDSYGYTF
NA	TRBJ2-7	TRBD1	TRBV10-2	TGCGCCAAGTATTCCGGGACAGGGGGAAACGAGCAGTACTTC	CAKYSGTGGNEQYF
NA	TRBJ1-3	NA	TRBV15	TGTGCCACCAGCAGAGTAAGGGTTAGCTCTGGAAACACCATATATTTT	CATSRVRVSSGNTIYF
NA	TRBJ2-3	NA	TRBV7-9	TGTGCCAGCGGCCCCTCCCCCGATACGCAGTATTTT	CASGPSPDTQYF
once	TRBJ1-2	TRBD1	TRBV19	TGTGCCAGTAGTGCGGGATGGGACAGGTTTGGCTACACCTTC	CASSAGWDRFGYTF